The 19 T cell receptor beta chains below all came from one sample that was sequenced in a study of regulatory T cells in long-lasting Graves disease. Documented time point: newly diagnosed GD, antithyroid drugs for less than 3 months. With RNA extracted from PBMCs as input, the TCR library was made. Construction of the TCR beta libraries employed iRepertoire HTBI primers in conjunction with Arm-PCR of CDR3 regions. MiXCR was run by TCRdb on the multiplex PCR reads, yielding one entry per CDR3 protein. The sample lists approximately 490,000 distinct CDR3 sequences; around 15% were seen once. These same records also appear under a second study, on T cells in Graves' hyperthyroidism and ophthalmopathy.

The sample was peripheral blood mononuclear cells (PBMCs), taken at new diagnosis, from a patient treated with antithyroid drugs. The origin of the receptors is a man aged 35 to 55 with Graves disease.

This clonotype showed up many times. CDR3 sequence reads: CASSFGVGEAYNEQFF. The CDR3 region has the DNA TGTGCCAGCAGTTTTGGAGTGGGAGAAGCCTACAATGAGCAGTTCTTC. V is TRBV27 and J is TRBJ2-1; perhaps TRBD2 as D (5 bases). Germline values: CDR1 MNHEY, CDR2 SMNVEV (reference sequence). The CDR3 spans 16 residues. Trimming stripped 3 bases from V and 2 bases from J, with 14 bases between.

CDR3 loop: CASSDQTSGSNEQFF. CDR3 in DNA: TGCGCCAGCAGTGATCAGACTAGCGGGAGCAATGAGCAGTTCTTC. The chain couples TRBV10-1 to TRBJ2-1; 12 nucleotides align to TRBD2. CDR1 and CDR2 from the germline V gene are WNHNN and SYGVQD (reference sequence). The V gene end was trimmed by 3 bases and the J gene end by 6 bases; junction bases not matched to a gene: 3. The CDR3 spans 15 residues.

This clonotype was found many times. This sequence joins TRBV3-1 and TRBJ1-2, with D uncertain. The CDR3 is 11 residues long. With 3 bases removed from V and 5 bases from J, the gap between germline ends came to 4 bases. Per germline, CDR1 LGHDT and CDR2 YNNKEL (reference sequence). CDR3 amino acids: CASSHFYGYTF. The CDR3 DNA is TGTGCCAGCAGCCATTTTTATGGCTACACCTTC.

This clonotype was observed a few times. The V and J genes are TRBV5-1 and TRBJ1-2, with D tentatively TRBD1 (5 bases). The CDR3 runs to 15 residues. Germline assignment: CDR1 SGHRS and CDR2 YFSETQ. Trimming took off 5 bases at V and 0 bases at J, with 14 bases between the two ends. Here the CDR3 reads CASSNPQDPNYGYTF. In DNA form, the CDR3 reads TGCGCCAGCAGTAATCCACAGGACCCTAACTATGGCTACACCTTC.

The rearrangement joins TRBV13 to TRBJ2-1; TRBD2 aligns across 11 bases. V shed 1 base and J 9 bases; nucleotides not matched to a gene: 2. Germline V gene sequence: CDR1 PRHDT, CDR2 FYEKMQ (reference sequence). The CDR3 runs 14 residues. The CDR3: CASSLASGRLEQFF. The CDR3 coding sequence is TGTGCCAGCAGCTTAGCTAGCGGGAGGCTTGAGCAGTTCTTC.

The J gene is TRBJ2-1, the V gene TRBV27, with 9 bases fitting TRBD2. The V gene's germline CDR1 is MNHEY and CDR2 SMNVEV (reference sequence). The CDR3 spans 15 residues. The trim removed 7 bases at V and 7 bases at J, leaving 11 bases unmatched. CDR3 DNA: TGTGCCAGCACCGACGGGAGGACTAGCGATAATGAGCAGTTCTTC. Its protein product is CASTDGRTSDNEQFF.

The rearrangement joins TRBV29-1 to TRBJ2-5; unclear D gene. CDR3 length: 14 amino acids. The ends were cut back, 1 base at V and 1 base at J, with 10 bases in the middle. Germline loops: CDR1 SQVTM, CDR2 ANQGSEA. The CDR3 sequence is CSVEGTALQETQYF. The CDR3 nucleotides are TGCAGCGTTGAAGGTACAGCCCTCCAAGAGACCCAGTACTTC.

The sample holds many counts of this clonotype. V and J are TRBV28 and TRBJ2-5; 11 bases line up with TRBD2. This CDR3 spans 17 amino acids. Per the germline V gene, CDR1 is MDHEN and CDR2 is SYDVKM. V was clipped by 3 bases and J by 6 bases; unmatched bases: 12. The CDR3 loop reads CASSLGISGRGEKTQYF. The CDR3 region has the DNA TGTGCCAGCAGTTTGGGTATTAGCGGGAGGGGGGAAAAGACCCAGTACTTC.

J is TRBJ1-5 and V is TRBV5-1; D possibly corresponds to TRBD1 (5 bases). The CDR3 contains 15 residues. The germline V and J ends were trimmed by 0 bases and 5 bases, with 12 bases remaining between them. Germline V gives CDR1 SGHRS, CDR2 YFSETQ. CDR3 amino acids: CASSLDGQGYQPQHF. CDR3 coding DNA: TGCGCCAGCAGCTTGGATGGGCAGGGCTATCAGCCCCAGCATTTT. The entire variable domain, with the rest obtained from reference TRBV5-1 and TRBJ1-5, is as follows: KAGVTQTPRYLIKTRGQQVTLSCSPISGHRSVSWYQQTPGQGLQFLFEYFSETQRNKGNFPGRFSGRQFSNSRSEMNVSTLELGDSALYLCASSLDGQGYQPQHFGDGTRLSIL.

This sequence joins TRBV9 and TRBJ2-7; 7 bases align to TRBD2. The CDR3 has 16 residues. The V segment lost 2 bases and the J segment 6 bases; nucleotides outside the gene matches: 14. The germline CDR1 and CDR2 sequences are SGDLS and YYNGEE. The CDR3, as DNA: TGTGCCAGCAGCGTGGACACCGGGACTAAAAGGCTCGAGCAGTACTTC. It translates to CASSVDTGTKRLEQYF.

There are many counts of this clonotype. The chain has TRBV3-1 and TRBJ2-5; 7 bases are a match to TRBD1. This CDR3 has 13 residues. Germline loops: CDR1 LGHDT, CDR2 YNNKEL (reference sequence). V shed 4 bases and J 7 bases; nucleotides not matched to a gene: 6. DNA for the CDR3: TGTGCCAGCAGCCGACAGGGATCAGGGACCCAGTACTTC. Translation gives CASSRQGSGTQYF.

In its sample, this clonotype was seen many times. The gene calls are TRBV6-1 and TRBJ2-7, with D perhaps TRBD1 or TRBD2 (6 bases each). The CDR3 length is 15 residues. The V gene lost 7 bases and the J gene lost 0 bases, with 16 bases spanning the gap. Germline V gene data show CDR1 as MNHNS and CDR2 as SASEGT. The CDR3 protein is CASNFKGGISYEQYF. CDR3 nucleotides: TGTGCCAGCAACTTCAAGGGGGGTATCTCCTACGAGCAGTACTTC.

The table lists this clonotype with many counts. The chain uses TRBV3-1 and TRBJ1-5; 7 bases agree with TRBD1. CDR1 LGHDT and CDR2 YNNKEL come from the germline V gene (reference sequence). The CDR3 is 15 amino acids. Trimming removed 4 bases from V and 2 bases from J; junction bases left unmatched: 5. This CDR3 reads CASSRGTAGNQPQHF. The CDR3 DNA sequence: TGTGCCAGCAGCCGGGGGACAGCGGGCAATCAGCCCCAGCATTTT.

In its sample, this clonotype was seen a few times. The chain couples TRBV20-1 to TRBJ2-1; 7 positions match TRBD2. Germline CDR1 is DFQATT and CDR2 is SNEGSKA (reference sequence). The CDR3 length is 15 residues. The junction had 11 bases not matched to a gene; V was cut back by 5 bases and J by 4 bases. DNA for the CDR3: TGCAGTGCTCGCAGTCCGGGGGGAGGGTACAATGAGCAGTTCTTC. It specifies CSARSPGGGYNEQFF.

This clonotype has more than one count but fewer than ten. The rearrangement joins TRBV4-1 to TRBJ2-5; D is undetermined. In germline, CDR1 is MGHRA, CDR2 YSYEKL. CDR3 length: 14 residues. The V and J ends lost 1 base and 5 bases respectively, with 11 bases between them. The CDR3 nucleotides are TGCGCCAGCAGCCAAGTGAAAGGGTTCGAGACCCAGTACTTC. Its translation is CASSQVKGFETQYF.

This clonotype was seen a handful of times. CDR3 amino acids: CSARDGGTPQHQETQYF. CDR3 nucleotide sequence: TGCAGTGCTAGAGATGGGGGGACACCTCAGCACCAAGAGACCCAGTACTTC. The chain recombines TRBV20-1 with TRBJ2-5; D is tentatively TRBD1 or TRBD2 (6 bases each). Trimming took 0 bases from V and 0 from J, leaving 17 bases between them. The CDR3 totals 17 residues. Germline assignment: CDR1 DFQATT and CDR2 SNEGSKA (reference sequence).

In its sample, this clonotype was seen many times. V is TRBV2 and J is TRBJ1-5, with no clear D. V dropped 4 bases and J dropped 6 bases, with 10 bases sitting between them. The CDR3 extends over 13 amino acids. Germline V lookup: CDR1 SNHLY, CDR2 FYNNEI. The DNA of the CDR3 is TGTGCCAGCAGTGGGAGGACCGGTCAGCCCCAGCATTTT. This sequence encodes CASSGRTGQPQHF.

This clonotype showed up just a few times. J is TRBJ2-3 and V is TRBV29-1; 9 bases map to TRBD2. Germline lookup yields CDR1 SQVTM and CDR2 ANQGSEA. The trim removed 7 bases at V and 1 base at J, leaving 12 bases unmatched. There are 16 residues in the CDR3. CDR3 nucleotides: TGCAGCGCTTTCGCCGTAGCGGGAGTGGGCACAGATACGCAGTATTTT. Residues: CSAFAVAGVGTDTQYF.

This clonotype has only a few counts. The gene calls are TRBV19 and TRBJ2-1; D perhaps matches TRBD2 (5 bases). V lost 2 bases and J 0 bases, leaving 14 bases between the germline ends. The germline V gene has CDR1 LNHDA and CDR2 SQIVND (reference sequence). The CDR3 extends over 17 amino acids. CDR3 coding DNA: TGTGCCAGTAGTATATTCTTTAGCGAGATCTCCTACAATGAGCAGTTCTTC. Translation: CASSIFFSEISYNEQFF. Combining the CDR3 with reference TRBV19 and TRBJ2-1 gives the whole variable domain DGGITQSPKYLFRKEGQNVTLSCEQNLNHDAMYWYRQDPGQGLRLIYYSQIVNDFQKGDIAEGYSVSREKKESFPLTVTSAQKNPTAFYLCASSIFFSEISYNEQFFGPGTRLTVL.